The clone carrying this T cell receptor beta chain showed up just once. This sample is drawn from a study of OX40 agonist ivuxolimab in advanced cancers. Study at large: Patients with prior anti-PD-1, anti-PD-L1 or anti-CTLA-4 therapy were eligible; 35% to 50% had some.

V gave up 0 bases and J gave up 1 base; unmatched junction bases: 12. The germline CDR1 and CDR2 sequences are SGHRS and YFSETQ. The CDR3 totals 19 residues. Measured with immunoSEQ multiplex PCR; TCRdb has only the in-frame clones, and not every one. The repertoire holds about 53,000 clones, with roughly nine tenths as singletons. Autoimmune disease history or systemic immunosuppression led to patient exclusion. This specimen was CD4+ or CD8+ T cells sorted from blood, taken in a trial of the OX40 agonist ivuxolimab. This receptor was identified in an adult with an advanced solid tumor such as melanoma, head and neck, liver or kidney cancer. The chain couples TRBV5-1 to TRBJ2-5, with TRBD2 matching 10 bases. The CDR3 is CASSLVLGTSVSPQETQYF. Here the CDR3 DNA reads TGCGCCAGCAGCTTGGTTCTTGGGACTAGCGTCAGCCCCCAAGAGACCCAGTACTTC.